Each of the 32 T cell receptor beta chains below was sequenced from the same sample in a study of control samples from healthy donors and cancer patients (dated by TCRdb to 2019 to 2021). The library was made by the immunoSEQ multiplex PCR assay. This immuneACCESS table, as held by TCRdb, lists in-frame sequences with V and J called but not all clones. Of the missing ones, under half trace to an unresolved V gene in checked studies; the others have no known cause. In this sample the table shows more than 95,000 clones, 87% of which occur a single time. The ten top clones hold about 8.7% of the sample. The source material was blood. The receptor source for this set is a man aged 35 to 55 in good health.

The V gene is TRBV6-5, the J gene TRBJ2-2, with 9 bases lining up with TRBD1. The V and J ends lost 4 bases and 7 bases, in that order; junction bases with no gene match: 7. CDR3 length equals 15 residues. Germline lookup yields CDR1 MNHEY and CDR2 SVGAGI. The CDR3 sequence is CASSFRTGDVGELFF. For the CDR3, the DNA is TGTGCCAGCAGTTTTCGGACAGGGGATGTCGGGGAGCTGTTTTTT.

This clone was detected once. V usage is TRBV10-3 and J usage is TRBJ1-1, with 9 bases identical to TRBD1. The CDR3 extends over 14 amino acids. The junction had 4 bases not matched to a gene; V was cut back by 7 bases and J by 1 base. From germline, CDR1 is ENHRY and CDR2 SYGVKD. In DNA form, the CDR3 reads TGTGCCATCACCGACAGGGGGAGGAACACTGAAGCTTTCTTT. It is translated as CAITDRGRNTEAFF.

The chain employs TRBV7-9 and TRBJ2-1; 11 bases line up with TRBD2. The CDR3 is made up of 18 amino acids. V was clipped by 1 base and J by 1 base; unmatched bases: 6. CDR1 and CDR2 (germline): SEHNR, FQNEAQ (reference sequence). The chain's CDR3 is CASSLVPGTSGSYNEQFF. CDR3 in DNA: TGTGCCAGCAGCTTAGTTCCTGGGACTAGCGGTTCCTACAATGAGCAGTTCTTC.

The chain uses TRBV30 and TRBJ1-6, with D possibly being TRBD1 (5 bases). Germline CDR1 GTSNPN, CDR2 SVGIG (reference sequence). Trimming left V 8 bases short and J 5 bases short, with 19 bases between. This CDR3 is 15 amino acids long. The CDR3 is CALKGVPGNNSPLHF. For the CDR3, the DNA is TGTGCCCTAAAAGGGGTGCCGGGTAATAATTCACCCCTCCACTTT.

This chain joins TRBV10-3 and TRBJ2-7; 12 positions match TRBD1. The V segment lost 6 bases and the J segment 5 bases; nucleotides outside the gene matches: 8. Germline CDR1 is ENHRY and CDR2 is SYGVKD. CDR3 length: 15 residues. The chain's CDR3 is CAISPGQGAPNEQYF. The CDR3 DNA is TGTGCCATCAGCCCGGGACAGGGGGCCCCAAACGAGCAGTACTTC.

The genes are TRBV10-3 and TRBJ2-1; the D gene is possibly TRBD2 (6 bases). The germline V gene encodes CDR1 ENHRY and CDR2 SYGVKD. The V gene lost 6 bases and the J gene lost 10 bases, with 10 bases spanning the gap. The CDR3 has 11 amino acids. CDR3 sequence (DNA): TGTGCCATCAGCCGGCGGGACGAGCAGTTCTTC. It encodes CAISRRDEQFF.

This sequence joins TRBV6-5 and TRBJ1-1; TRBD1 matches 11 bases. The germline CDR1 and CDR2 sequences are MNHEY and SVGAGI. V gave up 5 bases and J gave up 4 bases; unmatched junction bases: 6. This CDR3 is built from 15 residues. As DNA, the CDR3 is TGTGCCAGCAGTAAGGACAGGGGGCAAACCACTGAAGCTTTCTTT. As protein: CASSKDRGQTTEAFF.

The chain employs TRBV14 and TRBJ2-5, with D possibly TRBD1 on 6 matching bases. The germline CDR1 and CDR2 sequences are SGHDN and FVKESK. The CDR3 runs 13 residues. V shed 5 bases and J shed 1 base, with 8 bases lying between them. CDR3 protein: CASSRTAQETQYF. Written as DNA, the CDR3 is TGTGCCAGCAGCAGGACAGCCCAAGAGACCCAGTACTTC.

This sequence joins TRBV3-1 (or the pseudogene TRBV3-2) and TRBJ2-2; D is ambiguous. The CDR3 loop spans 15 amino acids. Germline CDR1 reads LGHDT; CDR2 reads YNNKEL (reference sequence). The ends were cut back, 1 base at V and 6 bases at J, with 12 bases in the middle. The CDR3 sequence is CASSQVLGQPGELFF. The DNA of the CDR3 is TGTGCCAGCAGCCAAGTCCTTGGGCAGCCCGGGGAGCTGTTTTTT.

V gene TRBV18 combines with J gene TRBJ2-5, with unresolved D. This CDR3 has 11 residues. The V end lost 6 bases, the J end lost 3 bases, and 5 bases lay between the germline ends. In germline, CDR1 is KGHSH, CDR2 LQKENI. The CDR3, as DNA: TGTGCCAGCTCGCCGGAAGAGACCCAGTACTTC. This sequence encodes CASSPEETQYF.

The chain combines TRBV2 with TRBJ2-7; TRBD2 aligns across 12 bases. J gave up 8 bases and V 1 base, and 6 bases lay outside the gene matches. Looked up from germline, CDR1 is SNHLY and CDR2 is FYNNEI. The CDR3 has 15 amino acids. Here the CDR3 DNA reads TGTGCCAGCAGTGAAGGCCTAGCGGGGGGGAGTAAGCAGTACTTC. This gives the protein CASSEGLAGGSKQYF.

The CDR3 loop is CASSSGGSGNTIYF. The CDR3 bases are TGTGCCAGCAGTTCAGGGGGCTCGGGAAACACCATATATTTT. The chain is built from TRBV7-3 and TRBJ1-3; 8 nucleotides agree with TRBD1. The germline CDR1 and CDR2 sequences are SGHTA and FQGTGA. The length of the CDR3 is 14 residues. The J segment lost 4 bases and the V segment lost 6 bases, leaving 5 bases of the junction unmatched.

This clone occurred once. V gene TRBV5-1 combines with J gene TRBJ2-2; a possible D gene is TRBD1 (5 bases). The ends were cut back, 2 bases at V and 3 bases at J, with 11 bases in the middle. CDR1 and CDR2 (germline): SGHRS, YFSETQ. This CDR3 has 15 residues. CDR3 residues: CASSFQGYDTGELFF. CDR3 DNA: TGCGCCAGCAGCTTTCAGGGATACGACACCGGGGAGCTGTTTTTT.

V and J are TRBV7-2 and TRBJ2-3; TRBD2 is a possible D gene (6 bases). CDR3 length: 16 amino acids. The V and J ends lost 1 base and 1 base respectively, with 12 bases between them. Germline values: CDR1 SGHTA, CDR2 FQGNSA. The CDR3 loop reads CASSLGPSAGTDTQYF. CDR3 nucleotides: TGTGCCAGCAGCTTAGGCCCTAGCGCCGGCACAGATACGCAGTATTTT. The entire variable domain, with the rest obtained from reference TRBV7-2 and TRBJ2-3, is as follows: GAGVSQSPSNKVTEKGKDVELRCDPISGHTALYWYRQSLGQGLEFLIYFQGNSAPDKSGLPSDRFSAERTGGSVSTLTIQRTQQEDSAVYLCASSLGPSAGTDTQYFGPGTRLTVL.

The chain combines TRBV5-4 with TRBJ1-6, with 7 bases identical to TRBD1. Germline CDR1 reads SGHNT; CDR2 reads YYREEE (reference sequence). V lost 0 bases to trimming and J lost 7 bases; unmatched junction nucleotides: 4. The CDR3 length is 15 residues. CDR3 bases: TGTGCCAGCAGCTTGGCAGCAGGGGGGAATTCACCCCTCCACTTT. Its protein is CASSLAAGGNSPLHF.

The rearrangement uses TRBV6-5 and TRBJ2-2, with TRBD1 matching 7 bases. The CDR3 runs to 15 residues. The germline V gene has CDR1 MNHEY and CDR2 SVGAGI. Trimming at V came to 2 bases and at J to 1 base, leaving 1 base not matched to a gene. CDR3 DNA: TGTGCCAGCAGTTACAACAGGGGGAACACCGGGGAGCTGTTTTTT. Translating gives CASSYNRGNTGELFF.

This chain uses TRBV7-8 with TRBJ2-5; 11 bases map to TRBD2. This CDR3 has 16 residues. J was trimmed by 5 bases and V by 2 bases; bases with no gene match: 7. The germline V gene encodes CDR1 SGHVS and CDR2 FQNEAQ. The CDR3 region is CASSLIAGGPGETQYF. DNA for the CDR3: TGTGCCAGCAGCTTAATAGCGGGGGGGCCGGGGGAGACCCAGTACTTC.

The chain joins TRBV5-1 to TRBJ2-7; D is ambiguous. The CDR3 has 17 residues. V gave up 3 bases and J gave up 3 bases, with 22 bases separating them. Germline values: CDR1 SGHRS, CDR2 YFSETQ. The CDR3 protein is CASSSYPPTRTFYEQYF. As DNA, the CDR3 is TGCGCCAGCAGCTCATACCCGCCAACCAGGACCTTCTACGAGCAGTACTTC.

The chain recombines TRBV7-2 with TRBJ2-3; weak D call: TRBD2 (5 bases). The CDR3 length is 15 residues. Trimming took off 7 bases at V and 2 bases at J, with 16 bases between the two ends. Looked up from germline, CDR1 is SGHTA and CDR2 is FQGNSA. The CDR3 region is CASTRFERYTDTQYF. For the CDR3, the DNA is TGTGCCAGCACCCGATTTGAGCGGTACACAGATACGCAGTATTTT.

V usage is TRBV5-1 and J usage is TRBJ1-1; TRBD1 is a possible D gene (5 bases). Germline V gene sequence: CDR1 SGHRS, CDR2 YFSETQ. Trimming left V 3 bases short and J 10 bases short, with 16 bases between. This CDR3 has 13 amino acids. This CDR3 is CASSWGTPRGAFF. CDR3 DNA sequence: TGCGCCAGCAGCTGGGGGACGCCACGGGGAGCTTTCTTT. The full variable domain, its missing parts supplied by reference TRBV5-1 and TRBJ1-1, is KAGVTQTPRYLIKTRGQQVTLSCSPISGHRSVSWYQQTPGQGLQFLFEYFSETQRNKGNFPGRFSGRQFSNSRSEMNVSTLELGDSALYLCASSWGTPRGAFFGQGTRLTVV.

The V gene is TRBV9, the J gene TRBJ2-2; 10 bases line up with TRBD2. The V gene's germline CDR1 is SGDLS and CDR2 YYNGEE. The J segment lost 0 bases and the V segment lost 2 bases, leaving 7 bases of the junction unmatched. This CDR3 region has 18 residues. CDR3 sequence reads: CASSVRLAGDTNTGELFF. The CDR3 DNA reads as TGTGCCAGCAGCGTGAGGCTAGCGGGGGACACGAACACCGGGGAGCTGTTTTTT.

The V and J genes are TRBV7-3 and TRBJ2-5; D is ambiguous. Germline assignment: CDR1 SGHTA and CDR2 FQGTGA. CDR3 length equals 16 residues. V lost 1 base and J 2 bases, leaving 14 bases between the germline ends. This chain's CDR3 is CASSLSVWSPQETQYF. CDR3 coding DNA: TGTGCCAGCAGCTTAAGCGTTTGGAGCCCTCAAGAGACCCAGTACTTC. The variable domain in full, with the rest retrieved from reference TRBV7-3 and TRBJ2-5, is GAGVSQTPSNKVTEKGKYVELRCDPISGHTALYWYRQSLGQGPEFLIYFQGTGAADDSGLPNDRFFAVRPEGSVSTLKIQRTERGDSAVYLCASSLSVWSPQETQYFGPGTRLLVL.

The J gene is TRBJ2-7, the V gene TRBV29-1, with 9 bases aligning to TRBD1. Germline trimming cut 1 base from V and 4 bases from J; bases unmatched to any gene: 5. The germline V gene encodes CDR1 SQVTM and CDR2 ANQGSEA. This CDR3 region has 14 residues. The CDR3 loop is CSVEGTGDDYEQYF. CDR3 DNA sequence: TGCAGCGTTGAAGGGACAGGGGACGATTACGAGCAGTACTTC.

The J gene is TRBJ2-3, the V gene TRBV9; D is undetermined. The germline V and J ends were trimmed by 4 bases and 8 bases, with 11 bases remaining between them. Germline CDR1 and CDR2: SGDLS and YYNGEE. CDR3 length equals 12 residues. The CDR3 region has the DNA TGTGCCAGCAGCCCCCCTTTGGGTACGCAGTATTTT. It yields the protein CASSPPLGTQYF.

The V and J genes are TRBV2 and TRBJ2-7, with 9 bases aligning to TRBD1. Germline values: CDR1 SNHLY, CDR2 FYNNEI. J gave up 6 bases and V 6 bases, and 6 bases lay outside the gene matches. The CDR3 sequence is 13 residues long. Here the CDR3 reads CASRGQGSGEQYF. The CDR3 nucleotides are TGTGCCAGCAGGGGACAGGGTTCTGGCGAGCAGTACTTC. The full variable domain, rest sourced from reference TRBV2 and TRBJ2-7, is EPEVTQTPSHQVTQMGQEVILRCVPISNHLYFYWYRQILGQKVEFLVSFYNNEISEKSEIFDDQFSVERPDGSNFTLKIRSTKLEDSAMYFCASRGQGSGEQYFGPGTRLTVT.

This chain links TRBV10-3 with TRBJ2-7, with D uncertain. Trimming took off 4 bases at V and 3 bases at J, with 13 bases between the two ends. The CDR3 sequence is 14 residues long. Germline CDR1 is ENHRY and CDR2 is SYGVKD. For the CDR3, the DNA is TGTGCCATCAGTGGATCGTTGGTGGACTACGAGCAGTACTTC. Its protein is CAISGSLVDYEQYF.

In regard to this clone: A much more abundant neighbour one base away suggests this may be a read error. The chain couples TRBV5-6 to TRBJ2-7, with no clear D. CDR3 length: 11 amino acids. Germline loops: CDR1 SGHDT, CDR2 YYEEEE. Trimming removed 2 bases from V and 3 bases from J, with 3 bases in between. The CDR3 nucleotides are TGTGCCAGCAGCTTTAACTACGAGCAGTACTTC. This encodes CASSFNYEQYF.

This clone was recorded only once. J is TRBJ2-7 and V is TRBV5-1; TRBD2 agrees at 9 bases. CDR3 length: 15 residues. Germline V gene lookup returns CDR1 SGHRS and CDR2 YFSETQ. After removal of 3 bases from V and 4 bases from J, the junction contained 8 bases not matched to a gene. DNA for the CDR3: TGCGCCAGCAGCTGGGCCGGCGGGGGGGCGTACGAGCAGTACTTC. Protein sequence: CASSWAGGGAYEQYF.

This chain connects TRBV25-1 to TRBJ2-1; 8 bases line up with TRBD1. The germline CDR1 and CDR2 sequences are MGHDK and SYGVNS. The CDR3 consists of 14 residues. V was pared by 9 bases and J by 4 bases, with 8 bases of the junction left unmatched. The CDR3 nucleotides are TGTGCCAGGAGGCGACAGGGGCCTTACAATGAGCAGTTCTTC. Its translation is CARRRQGPYNEQFF. Supplemented by reference TRBV25-1 and TRBJ2-1, the full variable domain reads EADIYQTPRYLVIGTGKKITLECSQTMGHDKMYWYQQDPGMELHLIHYSYGVNSTEKGDLSSESTVSRIRTEHFPLTLESARPSHTSQYLCARRRQGPYNEQFFGPGTRLTVL.

In this sample, this clone turned up once. The gene calls are TRBV12-5 and TRBJ2-7; D may match TRBD1 or TRBD2 (5 bases each). CDR1 and CDR2 from the germline V gene are LGHNT and FRNRAP. Trimming pared 0 bases from V and 5 bases from J, leaving 17 bases between. CDR3 length: 16 residues. The CDR3 nucleotides read TGTGCTAGTGGTTTGGTACTGGCAGGGAGTGGCGACGAGCAGTACTTC. It encodes CASGLVLAGSGDEQYF.

The chain links TRBV6-5 to TRBJ2-7; 8 bases fit TRBD2. The length of the CDR3 is 15 residues. Germline CDR1 is MNHEY and CDR2 is SVGAGI. The V and J ends lost 2 bases and 2 bases, in that order; junction bases with no gene match: 5. The CDR3 coding sequence is TGTGCCAGCAGTTACGGCGGGGGGCAAACCTACGAGCAGTACTTC. Encoded protein: CASSYGGGQTYEQYF.

The chain has TRBV2 and TRBJ1-1; D unresolved. CDR1 is SNHLY and CDR2 is FYNNEI in the germline V gene. V lost 6 bases, J lost 4 bases, and 9 bases lay in between. CDR3 length: 12 residues. CDR3 in DNA: TGTGCCAGCAGCTATCGGAGCACTGAAGCTTTCTTT. This translates into CASSYRSTEAFF.